The T cell receptor (beta chain) described here comes from a study of shared T cell receptors in the human thymus. Profiled with immunoSEQ multiplex PCR; TCRdb holds only in-frame clones, not every one. Of 630,000 or so clones listed, roughly 86% were seen once; the top ten hold roughly 0.0087%. V was cut by 5 bases and J by 4 bases, with 15 bases left in between. Per the germline V gene, CDR1 is SGHAT and CDR2 is FQNNGV. The CDR3 consists of 14 residues. These data were likewise used in another study, on human thymus T cells. That work contributes: The people who donated were healthy Finnish babies having corrective surgery for congenital heart defects. The study used thymus tissue resected during corrective heart surgery. There appeared to be biased usage of V and J genes in thymic and blood repertoires. Overlap was high between thymic repertoires from unrelated individuals, as reported in related research.

The sequenced material came from thymocytes. The TCR sequence derives from a boy in the first two years of life with a congenital heart defect. This chain joins TRBV11-2 and TRBJ2-7; maybe TRBD2 (5 bases). The CDR3 region has the DNA TGTGCCAGCAGCGACCGGGATCTACCTTACGAGCAGTACTTC. As protein: CASSDRDLPYEQYF.